Listed below are T cell receptor beta chains from one sample, sequenced in a study of shared clonotypes between healthy human individuals. TCRdb's table, derived via immunoSEQ multiplex PCR, lists solely in-frame clones and lacks some. The sample includes about 2.1 million clones, roughly 91% seen only once; the top ten take about 1.8%. Specimen: naive CD8+ T cells from PBMCs. These TCRs come from a man younger than 35 in good health. Some clones in this sample may be carry-over from other donors' samples. CDR3s include the opening cysteine and the closing phenylalanine or tryptophan. A D gene is named only where the DNA matches it firmly. Size values are once, few and many counts, or a class for expanded clones, and some rows have none.

NA,TRBJ2-7,TRBD1,TRBV28,CASSLTTETGKEFDEQYF,TGTGCCAGCAGCTTAACCACCGAGACAGGGAAGGAATTCGACGAGCAGTACTTC
few,TRBJ1-1,NA,TRBV7-9,CAGGETGANTEAFF,TGTGCCGGAGGGGAGACAGGCGCCAACACTGAAGCTTTCTTT
NA,TRBJ2-7,NA,TRBV5-6,CASSAGPTYEQYF,TGTGCCAGCAGCGCGGGTCCCACCTACGAGCAGTACTTC
NA,TRBJ2-1,NA,TRBV19,CASRFTNGDGNEQFF,TGTGCCAGTAGGTTTACTAACGGGGACGGCAATGAGCAGTTCTTC
NA,TRBJ2-7,NA,TRBV28,CASSFGWATTPPYEQYF,TGTGCCAGCAGTTTTGGATGGGCTACTACTCCTCCCTACGAGCAGTACTTC
NA,TRBJ2-3,TRBD2,TRBV7-8,CASSSNIAGWTDTQYF,TGTGCCAGCAGCTCCAACATAGCGGGGTGGACAGATACGCAGTATTTT
NA,TRBJ2-7,TRBD1,TRBV11-2,CASSLVRTGPIYEQYF,TGTGCCAGCAGCTTAGTTCGGACAGGGCCTATCTACGAGCAGTACTTC
once,TRBJ2-3,TRBD2,TRBV27,CASRIRTSGYLTDTQYF,TGTGCCAGCAGGATAAGGACTAGCGGTTACCTTACAGATACGCAGTATTTT
NA,TRBJ1-1,NA,TRBV7-9,CASSLPPAPNTEAFF,TGTGCCAGCAGCCTGCCCCCCGCACCTAACACTGAAGCTTTCTTT
NA,TRBJ2-7,NA,TRBV6-1,CASRTYEQYF,TGTGCCAGCAGGACCTACGAGCAGTACTTC
NA,TRBJ2-2,TRBD1,TRBV7-9,CASSWTGVGTGELFF,TGTGCCAGCAGCTGGACAGGGGTGGGCACCGGGGAGCTGTTTTTT
NA,TRBJ2-1,TRBD2,TRBV11-2,CASSADGLGSISKAEQFF,TGTGCCAGCAGCGCCGACGGACTAGGAAGCATCTCAAAGGCTGAGCAGTTCTTC
NA,TRBJ1-4,TRBD1,TRBV10-3,CAISERTGDREKLFF,TGTGCCATCAGTGAGAGGACAGGGGATCGAGAAAAACTGTTTTTT
NA,TRBJ1-2,NA,TRBV7-3,CASSAGQNYGYTF,TGTGCCAGCAGCGCTGGACAGAACTATGGCTACACCTTC
NA,TRBJ2-7,TRBD1,TRBV5-5,CASSLAPGQVLDF,TGTGCCAGCAGCTTGGCCCCAGGACAGGTACTTGACTTC
NA,TRBJ1-1,TRBD1,TRBV6-4,CASRSGTGRNTEAFF,TGTGCCAGCAGATCCGGGACAGGGAGGAACACTGAAGCTTTCTTT
NA,TRBJ1-4,NA,TRBV27,CASRGDATNEKLFF,TGTGCCAGCAGGGGAGATGCAACTAATGAAAAACTGTTTTTT
NA,TRBJ2-7,TRBD1,TRBV27,CASSFYPGQGEQYF,TGTGCCAGCAGTTTCTACCCTGGACAGGGCGAGCAGTACTTC
NA,TRBJ2-2,NA,TRBV7-8,CASSRRQNTGELFF,TGTGCCAGCAGCCGACGGCAGAACACCGGGGAGCTGTTTTTT
few,TRBJ2-2,NA,TRBV7-8,CASSPRGGELFF,TGTGCCAGCAGCCCCCGGGGCGGGGAGCTGTTTTTT
NA,TRBJ1-2,NA,TRBV19,CASSIPGYGYTF,TGTGCCAGTAGTATTCCGGGATATGGCTACACCTTC
NA,TRBJ2-6,NA,TRBV29-1,CSVAGSVGQISGANVLTF,TGCAGCGTTGCTGGTTCAGTGGGACAAATCTCTGGGGCCAACGTCCTGACTTTC
NA,TRBJ2-1,NA,TRBV7-8,CASSIEGRSYNEQFF,TGTGCCAGCAGCATTGAGGGGAGGTCCTACAATGAGCAGTTCTTC
NA,TRBJ2-5,NA,TRBV13,CASSFATGHLQETQYF,TGTGCCAGCAGCTTCGCCACCGGACACCTCCAAGAGACCCAGTACTTC
few,TRBJ1-1,NA,TRBV6-5,CASSYSNYAEAFF,TGTGCCAGCAGTTACTCGAATTACGCTGAAGCTTTCTTT
NA,TRBJ2-7,TRBD1,TRBV29-1,CSVVKGAGEQYF,TGCAGCGTTGTTAAGGGGGCAGGCGAGCAGTACTTC
NA,TRBJ2-7,TRBD2,TRBV27,CASSSGTSGSYEQYF,TGTGCCAGCAGTTCTGGGACTAGCGGGAGTTACGAGCAGTACTTC
NA,TRBJ1-3,NA,TRBV21-1,CASSKRSSGNTIYF,TGTGCCAGCAGCAAAAGGAGCTCTGGAAACACCATATATTTT
once,TRBJ2-2,TRBD1,TRBV2,CASSEEGQGALLLPGELFF,TGTGCCAGCAGTGAAGAGGGACAGGGGGCGCTTTTGTTGCCCGGGGAGCTGTTTTTT
NA,TRBJ2-1,NA,TRBV4-1,CASSQARQSEQFF,TGCGCCAGCAGCCAAGCGAGACAGTCTGAGCAGTTCTTC
NA,TRBJ2-7,NA,TRBV28,CASSLIPLSPYEQYF,TGTGCCAGCAGTTTAATCCCCCTCAGCCCCTACGAGCAGTACTTC
once,TRBJ1-4,NA,TRBV4-3,CASSQDRQGYEKLFF,TGCGCCAGCAGCCAAGACCGCCAGGGTTATGAAAAACTGTTTTTT
NA,TRBJ2-2,NA,TRBV9,CASSVDRNTGELFF,TGTGCCAGCAGCGTAGACAGAAACACCGGGGAGCTGTTTTTT
NA,TRBJ2-1,TRBD2,TRBV2,CASRPGLARDNEQFF,TGTGCCAGCAGGCCAGGACTAGCCAGAGACAATGAGCAGTTCTTC
NA,TRBJ1-2,TRBD1,TRBV5-4,CASRESPGGLIYGYTF,TGTGCCAGCAGGGAAAGCCCAGGGGGTCTAATCTATGGCTACACCTTC
NA,TRBJ1-2,NA,TRBV5-1,CASSLAAGDSLNGYTF,TGCGCCAGCAGCTTGGCCGCCGGGGATTCCTTAAATGGCTACACCTTC
NA,TRBJ2-5,TRBD2,TRBV4-1,CASSQGLAGGRGETQYF,TGCGCCAGCAGCCAAGGGCTAGCGGGAGGCCGCGGGGAGACCCAGTACTTC
NA,TRBJ1-4,NA,TRBV6-1,CASSDPQIPTNEKLFF,TGTGCCAGCAGTGACCCACAGATCCCAACTAATGAAAAACTGTTTTTT
NA,TRBJ2-2,TRBD2,TRBV9,CASSPHLTSGVTGELFF,TGTGCCAGCAGCCCCCACTTAACTAGCGGGGTCACGGGGGAGCTGTTTTTT
NA,TRBJ2-1,TRBD2,TRBV27,CASSLWSGGSSYNEQFF,TGTGCCAGCAGTTTGTGGAGCGGGGGAAGCTCCTACAATGAGCAGTTCTTC
NA,TRBJ1-4,NA,TRBV4-1,CASSQDVNRVGGRFEKLFF,TGCGCCAGCAGCCAAGATGTAAATCGTGTCGGGGGGCGGTTTGAAAAACTGTTTTTT
NA,TRBJ1-2,NA,TRBV29-1,CSVENADVVYGYTF,TGCAGCGTTGAAAACGCAGACGTAGTTTATGGCTACACCTTC
NA,TRBJ2-3,TRBD2,TRBV7-8,CASSRYSGVITDTQYF,TGTGCCAGCAGCCGATATAGCGGGGTCATCACAGATACGCAGTATTTT
NA,TRBJ2-7,NA,TRBV7-8,CASSLSEEQYF,TGTGCCAGCAGCTTATCGGAGGAGCAGTACTTC
NA,TRBJ2-7,TRBD2,TRBV6-6,CASSTSGAYEQYF,TGTGCCAGCTCGACTAGCGGTGCCTACGAGCAGTACTTC
NA,TRBJ2-7,NA,TRBV19,CASSPGTSYEQYF,TGTGCCAGTAGTCCCGGGACTTCCTACGAGCAGTACTTC
once,TRBJ2-1,NA,TRBV1,CTSSPGLRGAPGYNEQFF,TGCACCAGCAGCCCCGGACTCAGGGGTGCACCGGGGTACAATGAGCAGTTCTTC
NA,TRBJ2-1,TRBD1,TRBV30,CACRQGVYNEQFF,TGTGCCTGCCGACAGGGGGTTTACAATGAGCAGTTCTTC
NA,TRBJ2-6,NA,TRBV9,CASSVAPARGANVLTF,TGTGCCAGCAGCGTAGCTCCGGCTCGTGGGGCCAACGTCCTGACTTTC
NA,TRBJ1-3,NA,TRBV19,CASSIAHSLSGNTIYF,TGTGCCAGTAGTATAGCGCACAGTTTGTCTGGAAACACCATATATTTT